The clone carrying this T cell receptor (beta chain) was detected a few times. Its specificity is not known. V lost 8 bases, J lost 8 bases, and 15 bases stayed unmatched. In germline, CDR1 is SNHLY, CDR2 FYNNEI. CDR3 length: 15 amino acids. This specimen comes from a study of PD-1 blockade in classical Hodgkin lymphoma. Study as a whole: Nivolumab was administered to patients intravenously at 3 mg/kg every 2 weeks. Points from the study as a whole: By C4D1 there was a significant rise in CD4+ TCR diversity but not in CD8+ TCR diversity.

Every patient was affected by relapse after autologous stem cell transplantation, while exposure to brentuximab vedotin was not uniform. Assay used: immunoSEQ multiplex PCR; TCRdb lists only in-frame clones, some missing. The sample comprises around 66,000 clones, about 64% of which are singletons, and approximately 9.1% rests with the top ten. The source of this sequence is a human donor with classical Hodgkin lymphoma. The sequenced sample was peripheral blood mononuclear cells (PBMCs), obtained before the second cycle of nivolumab. V is TRBV2 and J is TRBJ2-3; 8 bases are a match to TRBD2. The CDR3 reads CASVFGTSGVGTQYF. The CDR3 region has the DNA TGTGCCAGCGTTTTTGGGACTAGTGGGGTTGGTACGCAGTATTTT.